This record covers a single T cell receptor (beta chain). Its specificity is unknown. In germline, CDR1 is MNHGY, CDR2 SVAAGI. This CDR3 region has 11 residues. V gave up 5 bases and J gave up 6 bases, with 4 bases separating them. In the original analysis: Junction-only sequences produced by ImmunoSEQ had no quality scores, so filtering differed. Profiled with immunoSEQ multiplex PCR; TCRdb holds only in-frame clones, not every one. The DNA was the basis for D and trimming; V, J and clone size are from that table. The sample gives some 490,000 clones, 81% of which show up once; roughly 12% is in the top ten. The data were obtained in a study of shared clonotypes between healthy human individuals. Study-level points and caveats: Donors were few, which limited the genetic and exposure-history diversity represented. Sequencing depth was expected to influence donor clonotype sharing.

The specimen sequenced was PBMCs. V and J are TRBV6-9 and TRBJ2-2, with D unclear. This receptor was identified in a woman between 40 and 55 years old in good health. Some clones in this sample may be carry-over from other donors' samples. CDR3 nucleotides: TGTGCCAGCAGTGAGGCCGGGGAGCTGTTTTTT. Protein sequence: CASSEAGELFF.